The TCR beta chain under discussion was sequenced for a study of T cell responses to AZD1222 COVID-19 vaccine. Whole-study findings and limits: White British people made up most donors, females outnumbered males, and clonal diversity was possibly underestimated. There were repertoire samples only from the period after the peak T cell response.

As regards this clone: Its antigen remains unknown.

Data came from immunoSEQ multiplex PCR; TCRdb stores just in-frame clones and leaves some out. The sample shows about 140,000 clones, over 75% of them seen only once. This TCR came from an adult who received the MenACWY meningococcal vaccine as a control. The sequencing here drew on peripheral blood, taken 28 days after the second dose of the MenACWY control vaccine.

The CDR3 sequence: CASSLARGSGLAQETQYF. CDR3 sequence (DNA): TGTGCCAGCAGCTTGGCCCGGGGTAGCGGGCTCGCCCAAGAGACCCAGTACTTC. The chain is built from TRBV5-8 and TRBJ2-5; 7 nucleotides match TRBD2. The germline V gene has CDR1 SGHTS and CDR2 YDEGEE. J gave up 1 base and V 0 bases, and 12 bases lay outside the gene matches. There are 18 residues in the CDR3.